This T cell receptor beta chain was identified in a study of blood T cell repertoires in COVID-19. On the study more broadly: Italy, Spain and the United States were the sources of the convalescent and acute COVID-19 samples. PBMCs, B-cell-depleted T cells, or T cells were the source of the cDNA or gDNA that made up the material.

Germline V gives CDR1 MDHEN, CDR2 SYDVKM. This CDR3 comprises 15 residues. Trimming took off 2 bases at V and 2 bases at J, with 10 bases between the two ends. Original handling: Estimation of nucleated cell counts was performed using reference gene primer amplification. Generated by immunoSEQ multiplex PCR, the TCRdb table keeps only in-frame clones and is missing some. The V and J calls and clone size were taken over from that table, and D and trimming were inferred from the DNA. This table has 140,000 to 150,000 clones, approximately 89% appearing once. The V and J genes are TRBV28 and TRBJ2-1; D perhaps matches TRBD2 (5 bases). This receptor was identified in a man aged 60-69 years with active or convalescent COVID-19. The sequenced material came from peripheral blood. CDR3 bases: TGTGCCAGCAGTTTACTTCCAGCGGCCTACAATGAGCAGTTCTTC. Its translation: CASSLLPAAYNEQFF.